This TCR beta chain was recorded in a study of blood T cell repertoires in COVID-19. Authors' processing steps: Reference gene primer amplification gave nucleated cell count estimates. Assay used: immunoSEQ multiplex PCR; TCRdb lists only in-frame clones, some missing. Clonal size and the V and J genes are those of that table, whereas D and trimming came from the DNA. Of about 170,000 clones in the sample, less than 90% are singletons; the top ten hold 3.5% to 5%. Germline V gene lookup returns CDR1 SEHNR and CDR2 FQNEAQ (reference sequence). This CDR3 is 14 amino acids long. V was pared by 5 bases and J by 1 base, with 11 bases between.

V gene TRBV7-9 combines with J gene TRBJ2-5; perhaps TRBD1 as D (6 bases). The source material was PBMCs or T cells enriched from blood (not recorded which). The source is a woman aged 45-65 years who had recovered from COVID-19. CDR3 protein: CASSPRGLQETQYF. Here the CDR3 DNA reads TGTGCCAGCAGCCCCAGGGGCCTCCAAGAGACCCAGTACTTC. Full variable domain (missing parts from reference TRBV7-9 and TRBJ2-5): DTGVSQNPRHKITKRGQNVTFRCDPISEHNRLYWYRQTLGQGPEFLTYFQNEAQLEKSRLLSDRFSAERPKGSFSTLEIQRTEQGDSAMYLCASSPRGLQETQYFGPGTRLLVL.